This T cell receptor (beta chain) was identified during a study of blood T cell repertoires in COVID-19. Study-level background: Samples of COVID-19 (acute and convalescent) were obtained from the United States, Italy and Spain. T cells, B-cell-depleted T cells, or PBMCs provided the cDNA or gDNA that served as material.

Original methodology: From reference gene primer amplification, estimates of nucleated cell counts were derived. The table came from immunoSEQ multiplex PCR; TCRdb's copy has only in-frame clones and leaves some out. V and J calls plus clone size are reproduced from that table; the DNA served to infer D and trimming. The sample contains roughly 100,000 clones, about nine tenths of which appear only once. CDR1 is SEHNR and CDR2 is FQNEAQ in the germline V gene (reference sequence). The CDR3 sequence is 16 residues long. V shed 5 bases, J shed 9 bases, and the junction held 18 bases outside the gene matches.

The receptor was isolated from a man aged 45-65 years with acute or convalescent COVID-19. This sequence joins TRBV7-9 and TRBJ2-5, with 7 bases matching TRBD2. What was sequenced was peripheral blood. The DNA for the CDR3 is TGTGCCAGCAGCCCGGTGCTAGCGGCCCGGAGGATGGCCCAGTACTTC. Amino acid sequence: CASSPVLAARRMAQYF.